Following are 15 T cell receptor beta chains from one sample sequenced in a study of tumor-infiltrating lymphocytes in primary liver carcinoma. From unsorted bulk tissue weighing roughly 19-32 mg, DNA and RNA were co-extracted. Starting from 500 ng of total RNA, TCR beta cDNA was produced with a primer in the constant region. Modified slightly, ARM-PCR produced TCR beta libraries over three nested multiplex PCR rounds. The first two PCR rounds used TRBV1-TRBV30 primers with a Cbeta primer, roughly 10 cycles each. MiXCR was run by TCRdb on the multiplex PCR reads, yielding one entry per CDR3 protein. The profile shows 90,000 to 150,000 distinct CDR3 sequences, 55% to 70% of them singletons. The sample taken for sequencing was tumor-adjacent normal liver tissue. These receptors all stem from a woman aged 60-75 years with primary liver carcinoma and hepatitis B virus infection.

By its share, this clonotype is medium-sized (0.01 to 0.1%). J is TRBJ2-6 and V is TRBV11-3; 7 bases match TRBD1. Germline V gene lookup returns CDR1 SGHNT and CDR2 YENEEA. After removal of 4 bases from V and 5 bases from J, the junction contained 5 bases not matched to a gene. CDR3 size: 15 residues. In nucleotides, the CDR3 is TGTGCCAGCAGCTATGGGGACAGCCGGGCCAACGTCCTGACTTTC. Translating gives CASSYGDSRANVLTF.

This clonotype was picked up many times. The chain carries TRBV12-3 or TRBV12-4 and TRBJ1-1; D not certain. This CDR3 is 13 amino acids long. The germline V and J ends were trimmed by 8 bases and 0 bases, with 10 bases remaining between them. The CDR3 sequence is CASRGLMNTEAFF. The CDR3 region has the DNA TGTGCCAGCCGAGGGTTAATGAACACTGAAGCTTTCTTT.

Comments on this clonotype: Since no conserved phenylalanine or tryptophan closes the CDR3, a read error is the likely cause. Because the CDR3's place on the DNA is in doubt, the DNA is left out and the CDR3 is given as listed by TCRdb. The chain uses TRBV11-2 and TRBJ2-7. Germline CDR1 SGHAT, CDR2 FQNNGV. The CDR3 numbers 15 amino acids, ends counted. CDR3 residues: CASSFNRGSSYEPYL.

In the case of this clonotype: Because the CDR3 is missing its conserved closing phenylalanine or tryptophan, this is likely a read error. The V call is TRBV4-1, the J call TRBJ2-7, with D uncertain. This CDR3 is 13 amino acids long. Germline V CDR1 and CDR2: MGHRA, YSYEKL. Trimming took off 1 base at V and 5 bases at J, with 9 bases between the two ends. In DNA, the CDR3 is TGCGCCAGCAGCCAAGTAGTGATGGACGAGCAGTACTTG. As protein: CASSQVVMDEQYL.

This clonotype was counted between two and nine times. In DNA, the CDR3 is TGTGCCAGTAGTATAACAGGAGCCTACGAGCAGTACTTC. It is translated as CASSITGAYEQYF. This chain links TRBV19 with TRBJ2-7, with D possibly matching TRBD1 (5 bases). The CDR3 is 13 residues long. The V end lost 2 bases, the J end lost 2 bases, and 7 bases lay between the germline ends. Germline V lookup: CDR1 LNHDA, CDR2 SQIVND (reference sequence).

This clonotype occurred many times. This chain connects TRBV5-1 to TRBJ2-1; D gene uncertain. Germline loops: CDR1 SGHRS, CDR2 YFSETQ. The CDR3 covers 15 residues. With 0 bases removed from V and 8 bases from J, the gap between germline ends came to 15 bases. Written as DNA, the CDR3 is TGCGCCAGCAGCTTGGATGCCGTCCCCGGTTATGAGCAGTTCTTC. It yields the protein CASSLDAVPGYEQFF.

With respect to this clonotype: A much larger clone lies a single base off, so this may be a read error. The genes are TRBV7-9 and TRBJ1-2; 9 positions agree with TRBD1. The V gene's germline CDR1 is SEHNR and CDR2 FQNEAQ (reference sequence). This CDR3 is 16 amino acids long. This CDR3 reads CTSSLVAGQGSRGYTF. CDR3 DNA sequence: TGTACCAGCAGCTTAGTGGCCGGACAGGGGAGTCGGGGCTACACCTTC.

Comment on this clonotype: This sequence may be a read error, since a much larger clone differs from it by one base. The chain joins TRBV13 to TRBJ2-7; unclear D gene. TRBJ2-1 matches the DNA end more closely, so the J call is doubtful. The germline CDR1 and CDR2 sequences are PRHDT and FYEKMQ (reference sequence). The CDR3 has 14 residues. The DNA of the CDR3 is TGTGCCAGCAGCATGTACCGCCGCTACTACGAGCAGTTCTTC. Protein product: CASSMYRRYYEQFF.

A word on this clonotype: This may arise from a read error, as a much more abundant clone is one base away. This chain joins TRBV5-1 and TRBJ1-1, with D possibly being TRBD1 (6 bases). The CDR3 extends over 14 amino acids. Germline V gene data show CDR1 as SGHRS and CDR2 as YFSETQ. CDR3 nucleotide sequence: TGCGCCAGCAGCTTACAGGGTTTGAACACTGGAGCTTTCTTT. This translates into CASSLQGLNTGAFF.

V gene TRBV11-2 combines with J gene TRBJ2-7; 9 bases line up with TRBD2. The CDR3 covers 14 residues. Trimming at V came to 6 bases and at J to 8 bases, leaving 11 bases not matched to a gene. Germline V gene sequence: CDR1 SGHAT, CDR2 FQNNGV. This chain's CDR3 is CASSQIAGVGQQYF. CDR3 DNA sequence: TGTGCCAGCAGTCAAATAGCGGGAGTGGGCCAGCAGTACTTC.

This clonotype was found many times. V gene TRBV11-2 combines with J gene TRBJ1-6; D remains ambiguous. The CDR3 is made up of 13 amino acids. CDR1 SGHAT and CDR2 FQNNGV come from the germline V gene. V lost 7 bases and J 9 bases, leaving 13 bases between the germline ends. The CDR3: CASISDWGSPLHF. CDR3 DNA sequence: TGTGCCAGCATCTCCGACTGGGGTTCACCCCTCCACTTT.

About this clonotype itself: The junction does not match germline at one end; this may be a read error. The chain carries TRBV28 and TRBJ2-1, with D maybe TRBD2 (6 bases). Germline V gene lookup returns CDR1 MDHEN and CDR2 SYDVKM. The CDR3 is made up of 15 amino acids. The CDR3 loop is CVSSPIELAAHEQFF. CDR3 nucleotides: TGTGTCAGCAGTCCGATCGAACTAGCAGCCCATGAGCAGTTCTTC.

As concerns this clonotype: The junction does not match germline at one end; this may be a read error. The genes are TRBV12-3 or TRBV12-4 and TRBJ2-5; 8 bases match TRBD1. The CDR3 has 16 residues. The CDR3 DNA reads TGTGCCAGCAGTCCCATGACAGGGGCTAAGGGAGAGACCCGGTACTTC. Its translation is CASSPMTGAKGETRYF.

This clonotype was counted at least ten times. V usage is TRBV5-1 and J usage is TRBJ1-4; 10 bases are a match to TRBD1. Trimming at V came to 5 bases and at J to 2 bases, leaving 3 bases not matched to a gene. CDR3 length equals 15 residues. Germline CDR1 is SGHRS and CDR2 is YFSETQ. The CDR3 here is CASRWTGGTNEKLFF. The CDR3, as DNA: TGCGCCAGCAGATGGACAGGGGGTACTAATGAAAAACTGTTTTTT.

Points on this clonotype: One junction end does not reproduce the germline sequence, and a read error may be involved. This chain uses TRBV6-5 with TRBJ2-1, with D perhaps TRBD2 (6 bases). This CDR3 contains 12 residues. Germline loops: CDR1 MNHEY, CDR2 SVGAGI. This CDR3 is CASSAPYRERFF. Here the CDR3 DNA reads TGCGCCAGCAGTGCCCCTTACCGGGAGCGGTTCTTC.